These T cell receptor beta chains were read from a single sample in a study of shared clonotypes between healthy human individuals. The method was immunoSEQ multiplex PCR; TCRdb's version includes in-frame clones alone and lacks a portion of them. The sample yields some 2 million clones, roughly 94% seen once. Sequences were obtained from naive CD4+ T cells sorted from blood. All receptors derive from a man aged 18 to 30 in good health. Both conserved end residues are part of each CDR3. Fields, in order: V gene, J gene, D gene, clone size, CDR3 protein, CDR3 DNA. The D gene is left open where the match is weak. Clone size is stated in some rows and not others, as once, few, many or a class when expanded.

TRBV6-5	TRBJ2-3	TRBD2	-	CASSYVGLGTDTQYF	TGTGCCAGCAGTTACGTGGGACTAGGCACAGATACGCAGTATTTT
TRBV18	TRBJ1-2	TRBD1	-	CASSPWGQSNYGYTF	TGTGCCAGCTCACCATGGGGACAGTCCAACTATGGCTACACCTTC
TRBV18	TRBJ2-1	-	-	CASSPNMRDRRSYNEQFF	TGTGCCAGCTCACCAAATATGAGAGATAGACGCTCCTACAATGAGCAGTTCTTC
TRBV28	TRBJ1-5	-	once	CASSPESLGAKQPQHF	TGTGCCAGCAGCCCTGAATCTTTGGGTGCGAAACAGCCCCAGCATTTT
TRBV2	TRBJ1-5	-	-	CASSPDGKGNQPQHF	TGTGCCAGCAGCCCCGACGGGAAGGGGAATCAGCCCCAGCATTTT
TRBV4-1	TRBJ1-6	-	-	CASSQRRNNSPLHF	TGCGCCAGCAGCCAAAGAAGGAATAATTCACCCCTCCACTTT
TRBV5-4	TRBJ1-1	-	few	CASSLGILNTEAFF	TGTGCCAGCAGCCTGGGTATATTGAACACTGAAGCTTTCTTT
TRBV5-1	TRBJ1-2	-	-	CASSLGQGGYGYTF	TGCGCCAGCAGCTTGGGGCAGGGAGGGTATGGCTACACCTTC
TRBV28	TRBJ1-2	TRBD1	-	CASSSTGTGSYGYTF	TGTGCCAGCAGTTCGACAGGGACTGGTAGCTATGGCTACACCTTC
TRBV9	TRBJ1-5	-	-	CASSVGSGGWQPQHF	TGTGCCAGCAGCGTAGGTTCAGGTGGGTGGCAGCCCCAGCATTTT
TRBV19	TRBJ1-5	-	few	CASSTQGTEQPQHF	TGTGCCAGTAGTACTCAGGGTACAGAACAGCCCCAGCATTTT
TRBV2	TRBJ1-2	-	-	CASREGPEGYTF	TGTGCCAGCAGGGAAGGCCCTGAGGGCTACACCTTC
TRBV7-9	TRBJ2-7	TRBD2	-	CASSFGTSGHEQYF	TGTGCCAGCAGCTTTGGGACTAGCGGCCACGAGCAGTACTTC
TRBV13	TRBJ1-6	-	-	CASRPRSPYNSPLHF	TGTGCCAGCAGGCCCCGGAGTCCCTATAATTCACCCCTCCACTTT
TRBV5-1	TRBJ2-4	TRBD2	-	CARAHLERPRAGELQTKNIQYF	TGCGCCAGGGCTCACCTGGAACGGCCCCGAGCGGGAGAGTTACAGACCAAAAACATTCAGTACTTC
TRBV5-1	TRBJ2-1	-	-	CASSPSGGVNDNEQFF	TGCGCCAGCAGCCCCTCCGGAGGGGTCAACGACAATGAGCAGTTCTTC
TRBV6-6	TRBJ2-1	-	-	CASSSPGTPGNEQFF	TGTGCCAGCTCCTCCCCGGGAACCCCGGGCAATGAGCAGTTCTTC
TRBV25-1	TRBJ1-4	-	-	CASRAKVSEKLFF	TGTGCCAGCAGGGCTAAAGTGAGTGAAAAACTGTTTTTT
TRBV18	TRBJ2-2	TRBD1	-	CASSLRTGSTGELFF	TGTGCCAGCTCATTACGGACAGGCAGTACCGGGGAGCTGTTTTTT
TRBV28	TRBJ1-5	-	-	CASGLKRGIGNQPQHF	TGTGCCAGCGGACTGAAGAGGGGGATCGGTAATCAGCCCCAGCATTTT
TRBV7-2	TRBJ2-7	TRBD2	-	CASSLTSGRAGYPYEQYF	TGTGCCAGCAGCTTGACTAGCGGGAGGGCCGGGTACCCCTACGAGCAGTACTTC
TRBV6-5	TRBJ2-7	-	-	CASSYGGEQYF	TGTGCCAGCAGTTATGGGGGCGAGCAGTACTTC
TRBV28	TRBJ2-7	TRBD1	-	CASSPDRGRTYEQYF	TGTGCCAGCAGCCCGGACAGGGGGCGTACCTACGAGCAGTACTTC
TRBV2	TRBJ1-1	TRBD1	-	CASRNQGANTEAFF	TGTGCCAGCAGGAATCAGGGGGCGAACACTGAAGCTTTCTTT
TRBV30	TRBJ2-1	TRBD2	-	CAWSRGLAGEQYNEQFF	TGTGCCTGGAGTAGAGGACTAGCGGGAGAGCAATACAATGAGCAGTTCTTC
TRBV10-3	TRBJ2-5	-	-	CAISESNQETQYF	TGTGCCATCAGTGAGTCTAACCAAGAGACCCAGTACTTC
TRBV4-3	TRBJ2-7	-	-	CASSQEPAGFYEQYF	TGCGCCAGCAGCCAAGAACCAGCGGGCTTCTACGAGCAGTACTTC
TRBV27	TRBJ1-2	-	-	CASSLSSQGRGYTF	TGTGCCAGCAGTTTATCGAGCCAGGGTCGTGGCTACACCTTC